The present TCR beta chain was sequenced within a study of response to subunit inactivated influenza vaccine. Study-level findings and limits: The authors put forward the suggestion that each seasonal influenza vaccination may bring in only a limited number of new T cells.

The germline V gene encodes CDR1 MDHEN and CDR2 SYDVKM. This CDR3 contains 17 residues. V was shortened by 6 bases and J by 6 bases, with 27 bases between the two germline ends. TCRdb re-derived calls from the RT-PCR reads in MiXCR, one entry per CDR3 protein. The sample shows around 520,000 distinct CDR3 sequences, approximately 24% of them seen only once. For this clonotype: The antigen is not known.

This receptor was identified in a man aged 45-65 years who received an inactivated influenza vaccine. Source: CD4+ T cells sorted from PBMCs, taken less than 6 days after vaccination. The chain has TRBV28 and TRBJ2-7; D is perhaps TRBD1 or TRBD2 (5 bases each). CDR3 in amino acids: CASSQEGRDWPTGEQYF. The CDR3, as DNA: TGTGCCAGCAGCCAAGAGGGGCGAGACTGGCCCACCGGCGAGCAGTACTTC.